This is a list of T cell receptor beta chains from one sample in a study of T cells in Graves' hyperthyroidism and ophthalmopathy. TCRdb re-analysed the multiplex PCR reads in MiXCR, keeping a single row per CDR3 protein. The table shows 400,000 to 550,000 distinct CDR3 sequences, with roughly 14% occurring only once. Sequencing input: blood. The source is a woman aged 18-29 years with Graves' hyperthyroidism. Each CDR3 is given with its conserved first and last residue. D genes are given only for firm matches. Clone size appears in some rows only: once, few, many, or a class for an expanded clone.

d_call	j_call	v_call	clone_size	cdr3_nt	cdr3_aa
TRBD2	TRBJ2-1	TRBV11-3	many	TGTGCCAGCAGCAGACGACTAGCGGGAGACAATGAGCAGTTCTTC	CASSRRLAGDNEQFF
-	TRBJ1-5	TRBV19	few	TGTGCCAGTAGTAATGGTCAGCCCCAGCATTTT	CASSNGQPQHF
-	TRBJ2-3	TRBV29-1	-	TGCAGCGGCCTCCTTTCCACAGATACGCAGTATTTT	CSGLLSTDTQYF
-	TRBJ1-4	TRBV12-3/TRBV12-4	many	TGTGCCAGCAGTTTGATTTCGACTAATGAAAAACTGTTTTTT	CASSLISTNEKLFF
TRBD2	TRBJ2-3	TRBV6-1	few	TGTGCCACGGCTAGCGGAGATACGCAGTATTTT	CATASGDTQYF
-	TRBJ2-1	TRBV7-2	many	TGTGCCAGCAGCGTTTCTACTAGCTCCTACAATGAGCAGTTCTTC	CASSVSTSSYNEQFF
TRBD1	TRBJ1-4	TRBV19	-	TGTGCCAGCTGGGACAGGGAGCCCGCCGGCGAAAAACTGTTTTTT	CASWDREPAGEKLFF
TRBD2	TRBJ2-1	TRBV27	many	TGTGCCAGCAGTCAATCCGCGGGAGACTGGTACAATGAGCAGTTCTTC	CASSQSAGDWYNEQFF
TRBD1	TRBJ1-1	TRBV6-6	few	TGTGCCAGCAGTTACGGGACAGGGGTTAATGAAGCTTTCTTT	CASSYGTGVNEAFF
-	TRBJ1-1	TRBV2	many	TGTGCCAGCAGTGGAGAATCAGGGAACACTGAAGCTTTCTTT	CASSGESGNTEAFF
-	TRBJ1-5	TRBV5-6	few	TGTGCCAGCAGACAGGGTAGAGGCCAGCCCCAGCATTTT	CASRQGRGQPQHF
-	TRBJ2-2	TRBV2	once	TGTGCCAGCAGTGGACCAGCCTCGTTGGCCGGGGAGCTGTTTTTT	CASSGPASLAGELFF
TRBD1	TRBJ1-1	TRBV5-6	-	TGTGCCAGCAGCCCGGGACAGTGGAACACTGAAGCTTTCTTT	CASSPGQWNTEAFF
-	TRBJ2-1	TRBV27	many	TGTGCCAGCATCCCCGGAGTAGGCGCTGAGCAGTTCTTC	CASIPGVGAEQFF
TRBD2	TRBJ2-1	TRBV5-1	many	TGCGCCAGCAGCACAGCGGGAGGGTACAATGAGCAGTTCTTC	CASSTAGGYNEQFF
-	TRBJ2-7	TRBV30	many	TGTGCCTGGGATGTCGGCAGGGCCTACGAGCAGTACTTC	CAWDVGRAYEQYF
TRBD1	TRBJ2-6	TRBV10-3	many	TGTGCCATCAGTGAGTCCTCGACAGGGGGTTTTAATCCTGGGGCCAACGTCCTGACTTTC	CAISESSTGGFNPGANVLTF
-	TRBJ1-1	TRBV5-6	few	TGTGCCAGCAGCTTCTGGATTCGCGGCGCTGAAGCTTTCTTT	CASSFWIRGAEAFF
TRBD2	TRBJ2-7	TRBV19	many	TGTGCCAGTAGTATAGGGGGGGGACTAGCGCCCTACGAGCAGTACTTC	CASSIGGGLAPYEQYF
-	TRBJ2-1	TRBV24-1	few	TGTGCCACCAGTGGAAGGTCCTCTTGGAATGAGCAGTTCTTC	CATSGRSSWNEQFF
-	TRBJ2-3	TRBV12-3/TRBV12-4	many	TGTGCCAGCAGTTATTTGGGGGAAGATACGCAGTATTTT	CASSYLGEDTQYF
-	TRBJ1-1	TRBV6-1	few	TGTGCCAGCAGCCCAACCCCTTCGGGAAACACTGAAGCTTTCTTT	CASSPTPSGNTEAFF
-	TRBJ1-1	TRBV5-1	many	TGCGCCAGCAGCTTTCGGCCCCCGGGGAACACTGAAGCTTTCTTT	CASSFRPPGNTEAFF
TRBD2	TRBJ2-5	TRBV20-1	many	TGCAGTGCTAGAGATCGGGGCGGGAGACACCAAGAGACCCAGTACTTC	CSARDRGGRHQETQYF
TRBD2	TRBJ2-7	TRBV2	many	TGTGCCAGCAGTGGAGGGGGACTAGCGGGAGGGGGGGACGAGCAGTACTTC	CASSGGGLAGGGDEQYF
TRBD2	TRBJ2-1	TRBV10-3	few	TGTGCCATCAGTCCTCTACTAGCGGGAGGGCCTCTAGGATACAATGAGCAGTTCTTC	CAISPLLAGGPLGYNEQFF
-	TRBJ2-3	TRBV7-8	once	TGTGCCAGCAGCTTAGTCGTGCAAGCTAGCACAGATACGCAGTATTTT	CASSLVVQASTDTQYF
TRBD2	TRBJ2-3	TRBV3-1	many	TGTGCCAGCAGCCAACTAGCGGGCCGCACAGATACGCAGTATTTT	CASSQLAGRTDTQYF
-	TRBJ2-3	TRBV7-3	many	TGTGCCAGCAGCTTAGACGAGGATACGCAGTATTTT	CASSLDEDTQYF
TRBD2	TRBJ2-7	TRBV9	many	TGTGCCAGCAGCGTAGGGACTAGCGGGAGTCCCTACGAGCAGTACTTC	CASSVGTSGSPYEQYF
-	TRBJ2-5	TRBV11-1	many	TGTGCCAGCAGCTTAGAGGGGACACCTCAAGAGACCCAGTACTTC	CASSLEGTPQETQYF
-	TRBJ2-1	TRBV20-1	few	TGCAGTGCTAGTACCCCCGGGATAAATGAGCAGTTCTTC	CSASTPGINEQFF
TRBD2	TRBJ2-3	TRBV11-2	few	TGTGCCAGCAGCATCGGACTAGCAGCTAGCACAGATACGCAGTATTTT	CASSIGLAASTDTQYF
-	TRBJ1-5	TRBV9	once	TGTGCCAGCAGCCCAGGGGTCCAGAATAATCAGCCCCAGCATTTT	CASSPGVQNNQPQHF
-	TRBJ2-2	TRBV6-9	few	TGTGCCAGCAGTTACCCGCGTGACGGGCATAGGACCGGGGAGCTGTTTTTT	CASSYPRDGHRTGELFF
TRBD1	TRBJ2-1	TRBV12-3/TRBV12-4	many	TGTGCCAGCAGTACAGGGGTCGAGCAGTTCTTC	CASSTGVEQFF
-	TRBJ1-1	TRBV15	-	TGTGCCACCAGCGGAATTAACACTGAAGCTTTCTTT	CATSGINTEAFF
-	TRBJ1-5	TRBV29-1	-	TGCAGCGCCATGTATAGCAATCAGCCCCAGCATTTT	CSAMYSNQPQHF
-	TRBJ1-1	TRBV11-2	few	TGTGCCAGCAGCTCGACAGGAGGGTCGAACACTGAAGCTTTCTTT	CASSSTGGSNTEAFF
-	TRBJ2-1	TRBV24-1	few	TGTGCCACCAGCGGGGACCAATTCACCAATGAGCAGTTCTTC	CATSGDQFTNEQFF
-	TRBJ1-1	TRBV3-1	many	TGTGCCAGCAGCCAAGGGCAGGGCGGTGATGCTTTCTTT	CASSQGQGGDAFF
-	TRBJ1-1	TRBV28	-	TGTGCCAGCAAAACTTCCGACGGGGGAGCTTTCTTT	CASKTSDGGAFF
-	TRBJ1-3	TRBV6-1	many	TGTGCCAGCAGTGAAGACCAGGGAGGTAGCTCTGGAAACACCATATATTTT	CASSEDQGGSSGNTIYF
TRBD1	TRBJ2-5	TRBV11-3	many	TGTGCCAGCAGCCCAGAAACAGGGGGCCTCCAAGAGACCCAGTACTTC	CASSPETGGLQETQYF
TRBD1	TRBJ2-1	TRBV14	many	TGTGCCAGCAGCCACGTAGGGGGCGTTGGGAATGAGCAGTTCTTC	CASSHVGGVGNEQFF
-	TRBJ1-5	TRBV2	many	TGTGCCAGCAGTAACAGGACTTTTGATCAGCCCCAGCATTTT	CASSNRTFDQPQHF
-	TRBJ2-3	TRBV20-1	-	TGCAGTGCCTGGGGGTCCAGCGAGACCACAGATACGCAGTATTTT	CSAWGSSETTDTQYF
-	TRBJ2-1	TRBV9	once	TGTGCCAGCAGCGTAGATGAATCTTACAATGAGCAGTTCTTC	CASSVDESYNEQFF
TRBD1	TRBJ1-5	TRBV27	many	TGTGCCATCACGGACAGGGGACTCAATCAGCCCCAGCATTTT	CAITDRGLNQPQHF
-	TRBJ1-1	TRBV2	many	TGTGCCAGCAGCCCGGGGGCGAGCACTGAAGCTTTCTTT	CASSPGASTEAFF
-	TRBJ1-2	TRBV6-1	few	TGTGCCAGCAGTCAGAGGAACTATGGCTACACCTTC	CASSQRNYGYTF
-	TRBJ2-5	TRBV11-2	many	TGTGCCAGCAGCGATCCTAGAGGGTTGGGGGAGACCCAGTACTTC	CASSDPRGLGETQYF
TRBD1	TRBJ2-5	TRBV20-1	few	TGCAGTGCATTAGGGGGCGCCGAGAAGGAGACCCAGTACTTC	CSALGGAEKETQYF
TRBD2	TRBJ2-1	TRBV9	-	TGTGCCAGCAGTCCAGCGGGAGTAAATGGGCAGTTCTTC	CASSPAGVNGQFF
-	TRBJ2-2	TRBV6-2/TRBV6-3	few	TGTGCCAGCAGTTACTCTATCGGGACGGACACCGGGGAGCTGTTTTTT	CASSYSIGTDTGELFF